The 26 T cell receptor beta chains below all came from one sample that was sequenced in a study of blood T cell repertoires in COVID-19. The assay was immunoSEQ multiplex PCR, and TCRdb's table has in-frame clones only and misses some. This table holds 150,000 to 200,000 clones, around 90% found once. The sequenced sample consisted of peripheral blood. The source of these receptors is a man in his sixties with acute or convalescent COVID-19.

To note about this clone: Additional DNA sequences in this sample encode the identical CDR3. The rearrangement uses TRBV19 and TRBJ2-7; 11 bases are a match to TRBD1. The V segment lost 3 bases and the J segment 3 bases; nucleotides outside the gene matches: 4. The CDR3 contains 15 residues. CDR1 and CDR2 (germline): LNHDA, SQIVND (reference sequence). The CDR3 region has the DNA TGTGCCAGTAGTATTGGGACAGGGGGTCTCTACGAGCAGTACTTC. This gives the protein CASSIGTGGLYEQYF.

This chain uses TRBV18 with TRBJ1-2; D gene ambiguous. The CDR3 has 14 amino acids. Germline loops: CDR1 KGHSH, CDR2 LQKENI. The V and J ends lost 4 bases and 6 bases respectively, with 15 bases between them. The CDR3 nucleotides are TGTGCCAGCTCACAAAGTGAGGTGAGGCATGGCTACACCTTC. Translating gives CASSQSEVRHGYTF. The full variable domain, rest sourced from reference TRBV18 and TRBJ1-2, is NAGVMQNPRHLVRRRGQEARLRCSPMKGHSHVYWYRQLPEEGLKFMVYLQKENIIDESGMPKERFSAEFPKEGPSILRIQQVVRGDSAAYFCASSQSEVRHGYTFGSGTRLTVV.

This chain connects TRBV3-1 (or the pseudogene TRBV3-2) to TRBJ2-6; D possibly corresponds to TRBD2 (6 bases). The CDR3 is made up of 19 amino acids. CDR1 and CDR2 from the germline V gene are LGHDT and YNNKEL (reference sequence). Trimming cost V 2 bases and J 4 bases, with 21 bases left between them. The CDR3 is CASSQHPTGLPRGANVLTF. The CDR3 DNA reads TGTGCCAGCAGCCAACACCCAACGGGACTCCCGAGGGGGGCCAACGTCCTGACTTTC.

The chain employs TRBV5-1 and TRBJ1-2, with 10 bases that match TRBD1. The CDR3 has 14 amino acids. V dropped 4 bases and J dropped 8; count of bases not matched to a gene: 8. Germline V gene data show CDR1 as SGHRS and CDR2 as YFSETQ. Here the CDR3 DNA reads TGCGCCAGCAGCGTCAGGACAGGGGGAGAAGGCTACACCTTC. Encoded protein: CASSVRTGGEGYTF. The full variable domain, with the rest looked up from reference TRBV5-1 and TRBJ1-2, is KAGVTQTPRYLIKTRGQQVTLSCSPISGHRSVSWYQQTPGQGLQFLFEYFSETQRNKGNFPGRFSGRQFSNSRSEMNVSTLELGDSALYLCASSVRTGGEGYTFGSGTRLTVV.

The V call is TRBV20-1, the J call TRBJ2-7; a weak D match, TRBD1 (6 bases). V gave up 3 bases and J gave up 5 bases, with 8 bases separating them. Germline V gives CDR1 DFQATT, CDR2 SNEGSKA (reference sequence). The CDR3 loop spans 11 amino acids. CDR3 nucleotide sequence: TGCAGTGCTAGGACAGGAAACGAGCAGTACTTC. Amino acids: CSARTGNEQYF.

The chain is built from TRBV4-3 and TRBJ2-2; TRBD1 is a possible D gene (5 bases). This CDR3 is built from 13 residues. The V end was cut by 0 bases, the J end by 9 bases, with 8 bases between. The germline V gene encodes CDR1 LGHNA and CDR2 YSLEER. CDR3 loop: CASSQDRARELFF. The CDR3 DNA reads TGCGCCAGCAGCCAAGACAGGGCCAGGGAGCTGTTTTTT.

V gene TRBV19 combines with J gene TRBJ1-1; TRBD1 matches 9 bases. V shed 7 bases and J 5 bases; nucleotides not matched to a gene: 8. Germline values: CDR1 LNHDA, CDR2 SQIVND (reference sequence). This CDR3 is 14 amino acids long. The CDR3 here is CASTPGQGWTEAFF. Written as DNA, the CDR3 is TGTGCCAGTACCCCGGGACAGGGATGGACTGAAGCTTTCTTT.

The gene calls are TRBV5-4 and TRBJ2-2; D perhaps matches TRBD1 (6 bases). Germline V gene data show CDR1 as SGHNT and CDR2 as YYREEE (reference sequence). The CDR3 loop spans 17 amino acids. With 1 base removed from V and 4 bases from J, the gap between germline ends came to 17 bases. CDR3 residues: CASSLYKGDSGTGELFF. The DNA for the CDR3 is TGTGCCAGCAGCTTGTATAAGGGGGATAGTGGCACCGGGGAGCTGTTTTTT.

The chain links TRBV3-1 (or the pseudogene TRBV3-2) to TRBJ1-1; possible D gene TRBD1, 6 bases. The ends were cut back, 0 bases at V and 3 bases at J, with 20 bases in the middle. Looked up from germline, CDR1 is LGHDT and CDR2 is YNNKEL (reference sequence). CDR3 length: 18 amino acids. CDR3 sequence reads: CASSQDPIGGAIYTEAFF. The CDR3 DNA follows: TGTGCCAGCAGCCAAGATCCAATCGGGGGGGCCATATACACTGAAGCTTTCTTT.

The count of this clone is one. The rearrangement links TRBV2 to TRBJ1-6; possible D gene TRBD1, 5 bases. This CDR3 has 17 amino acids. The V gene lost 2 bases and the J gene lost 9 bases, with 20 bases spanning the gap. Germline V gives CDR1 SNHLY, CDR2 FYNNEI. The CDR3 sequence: CASSERGAGRYVSPLHF. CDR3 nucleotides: TGTGCCAGCAGTGAAAGAGGAGCGGGACGCTATGTTTCACCCCTCCACTTT.

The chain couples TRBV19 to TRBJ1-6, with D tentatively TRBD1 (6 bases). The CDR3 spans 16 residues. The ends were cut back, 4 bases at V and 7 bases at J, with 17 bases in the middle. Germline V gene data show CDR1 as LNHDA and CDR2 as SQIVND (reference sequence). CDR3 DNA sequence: TGTGCCAGTAGTACCCTATCACAGGGTTCGAATTCACCCCTCCACTTT. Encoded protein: CASSTLSQGSNSPLHF.

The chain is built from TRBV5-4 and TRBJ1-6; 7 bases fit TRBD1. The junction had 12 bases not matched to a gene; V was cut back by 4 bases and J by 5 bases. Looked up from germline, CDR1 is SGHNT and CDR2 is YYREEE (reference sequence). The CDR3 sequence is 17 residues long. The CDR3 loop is CASSPGGGGYDNSPLHF. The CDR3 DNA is TGTGCCAGCAGCCCCGGAGGGGGCGGATACGATAATTCACCCCTCCACTTT. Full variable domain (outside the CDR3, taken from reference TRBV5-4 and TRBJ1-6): ETGVTQSPTHLIKTRGQQVTLRCSSQSGHNTVSWYQQALGQGPQFIFQYYREEENGRGNFPPRFSGLQFPNYSSELNVNALELDDSALYLCASSPGGGGYDNSPLHFGNGTRLTVT.

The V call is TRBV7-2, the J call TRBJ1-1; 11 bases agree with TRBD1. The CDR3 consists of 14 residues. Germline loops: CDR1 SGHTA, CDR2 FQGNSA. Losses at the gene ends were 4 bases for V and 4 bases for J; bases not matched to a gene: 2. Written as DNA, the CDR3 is TGTGCCAGCAGCTCAGGGACAGGGGGCACTGAAGCTTTCTTT. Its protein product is CASSSGTGGTEAFF.

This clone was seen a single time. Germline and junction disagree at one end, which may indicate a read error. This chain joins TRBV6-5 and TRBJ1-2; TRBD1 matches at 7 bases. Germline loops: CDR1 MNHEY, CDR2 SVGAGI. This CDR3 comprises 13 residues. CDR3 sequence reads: CASRDRYNYGCTF. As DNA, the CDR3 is TGTGCCAGCAGGGACAGGTATAACTATGGCTGCACCTTC.

CDR3 loop: CASSIRGQGGYEQYF. In DNA form, the CDR3 reads TGTGCCAGTAGTATAAGAGGGCAGGGAGGATACGAGCAGTACTTC. The V gene is TRBV19, the J gene TRBJ2-7; tentative D call: TRBD2 (6 bases). Per germline, CDR1 LNHDA and CDR2 SQIVND (reference sequence). The V and J ends lost 2 bases and 4 bases respectively, with 15 bases between them. The CDR3 extends over 15 amino acids.

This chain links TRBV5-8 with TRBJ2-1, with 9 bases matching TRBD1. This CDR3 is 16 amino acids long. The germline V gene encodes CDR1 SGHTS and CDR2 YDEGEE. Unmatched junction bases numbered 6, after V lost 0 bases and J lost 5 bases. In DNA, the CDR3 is TGTGCCAGCAGCTTGGCCGGGACAGGGAGAGACAATGAGCAGTTCTTC. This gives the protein CASSLAGTGRDNEQFF.

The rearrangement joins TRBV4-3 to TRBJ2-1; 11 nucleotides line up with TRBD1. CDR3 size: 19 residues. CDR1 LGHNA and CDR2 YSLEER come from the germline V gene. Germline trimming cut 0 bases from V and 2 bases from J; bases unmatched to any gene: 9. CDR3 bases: TGCGCCAGCAGCCAAGAATGGACAGGGGGCTCGGCTACCTACAATGAGCAGTTCTTC. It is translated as CASSQEWTGGSATYNEQFF.

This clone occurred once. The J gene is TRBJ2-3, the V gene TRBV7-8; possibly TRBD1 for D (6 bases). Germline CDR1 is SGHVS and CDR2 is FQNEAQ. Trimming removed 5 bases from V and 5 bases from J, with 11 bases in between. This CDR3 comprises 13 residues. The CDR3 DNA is TGTGCCAGCAGCCCAGGGACAATAGATACGCAGTATTTT. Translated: CASSPGTIDTQYF. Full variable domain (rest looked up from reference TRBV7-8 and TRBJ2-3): GAGVSQSPRYKVAKRGQDVALRCDPISGHVSLFWYQQALGQGPEFLTYFQNEAQLDKSGLPSDRFFAERPEGSVSTLKIQRTQQEDSAVYLCASSPGTIDTQYFGPGTRLTVL.

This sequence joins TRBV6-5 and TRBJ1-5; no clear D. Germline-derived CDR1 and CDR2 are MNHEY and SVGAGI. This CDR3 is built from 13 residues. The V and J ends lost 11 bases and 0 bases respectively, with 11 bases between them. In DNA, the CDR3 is TGTGCCTCCTCAGAGGGTAGCAATCAGCCCCAGCATTTT. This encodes CASSEGSNQPQHF.

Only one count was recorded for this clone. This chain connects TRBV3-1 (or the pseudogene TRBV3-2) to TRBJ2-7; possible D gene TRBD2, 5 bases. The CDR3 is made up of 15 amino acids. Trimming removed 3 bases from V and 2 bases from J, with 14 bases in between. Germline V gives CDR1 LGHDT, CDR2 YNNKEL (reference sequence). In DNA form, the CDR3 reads TGTGCCAGCAGCCATGGACCCGTGGGAGCCTACGAGCAGTACTTC. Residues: CASSHGPVGAYEQYF.

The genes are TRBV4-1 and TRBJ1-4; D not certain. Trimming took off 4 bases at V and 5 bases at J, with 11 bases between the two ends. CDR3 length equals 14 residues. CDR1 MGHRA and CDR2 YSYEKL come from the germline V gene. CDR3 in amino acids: CASSLTGLNEKLFF. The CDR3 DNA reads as TGCGCCAGCAGCCTTACGGGGTTAAATGAAAAACTGTTTTTT.

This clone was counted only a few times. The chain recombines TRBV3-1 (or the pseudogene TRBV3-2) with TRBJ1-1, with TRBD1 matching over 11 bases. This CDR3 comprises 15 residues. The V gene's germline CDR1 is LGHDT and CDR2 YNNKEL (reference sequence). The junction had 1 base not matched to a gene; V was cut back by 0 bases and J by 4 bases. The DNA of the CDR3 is TGTGCCAGCAGCCAAGAAGGGACAGGGGGCACTGAAGCTTTCTTT. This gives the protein CASSQEGTGGTEAFF.

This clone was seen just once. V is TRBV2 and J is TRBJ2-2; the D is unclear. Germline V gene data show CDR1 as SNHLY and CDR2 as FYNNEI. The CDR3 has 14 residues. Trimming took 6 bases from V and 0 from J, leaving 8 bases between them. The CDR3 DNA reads TGTGCCAGCAGAGAGGATTCGAACACCGGGGAGCTGTTTTTT. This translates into CASREDSNTGELFF.

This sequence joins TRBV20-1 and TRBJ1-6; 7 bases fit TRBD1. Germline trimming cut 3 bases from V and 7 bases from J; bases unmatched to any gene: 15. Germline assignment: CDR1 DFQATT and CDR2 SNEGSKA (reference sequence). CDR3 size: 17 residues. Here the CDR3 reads CSASRLTGDASNSPLHF. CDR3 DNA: TGCAGTGCTAGTCGACTAACAGGGGACGCGTCAAATTCACCCCTCCACTTT.

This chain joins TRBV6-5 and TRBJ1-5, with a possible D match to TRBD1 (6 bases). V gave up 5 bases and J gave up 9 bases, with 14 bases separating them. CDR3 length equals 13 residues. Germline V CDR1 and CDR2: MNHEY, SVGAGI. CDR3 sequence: CASSSETGLPQHF. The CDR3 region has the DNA TGTGCCAGCAGTAGTGAGACAGGTCTGCCCCAGCATTTT.

The chain's CDR3 is CASSPRTGGDYTF. The CDR3 DNA sequence: TGTGCCAGTAGTCCTCGGACAGGGGGTGACTACACCTTC. The rearrangement links TRBV19 to TRBJ1-2; 10 bases match TRBD1. The J segment lost 10 bases and the V segment lost 5 bases, leaving 7 bases of the junction unmatched. CDR3 size: 13 residues. The germline V gene has CDR1 LNHDA and CDR2 SQIVND (reference sequence).